This TCR beta chain was sequenced during a study of patients and donors after allogeneic stem cell transplantation. MiXCR, applied by TCRdb to the RT-PCR reads, yields one record per CDR3 protein. The data contain approximately 200,000 distinct CDR3 sequences, 38% of them singletons. This clonotype was counted only a few times. Per the germline V gene, CDR1 is SGDLS and CDR2 is YYNGEE. Between the trimmed V and J ends, which lost 2 bases and 0 bases, there was a span of 21 bases. This CDR3 has 20 residues. The receptor comes from a human donor who was either an allogeneic HSCT recipient or a stem cell or donor lymphocyte infusion donor (not recorded which). It is not recorded whose cells these are; they may come from a transplant donor. Sequenced sample: blood, either unsorted or a sorted T cell fraction (not recorded which). The rearrangement uses TRBV9 and TRBJ1-6; maybe TRBD1 (6 bases). The CDR3 protein is CASSVPPPTGPSSYNSPLHF. CDR3 sequence (DNA): TGTGCCAGCAGCGTCCCACCCCCGACAGGTCCTAGCTCCTATAATTCACCCCTCCACTTT. Full variable domain (outside the CDR3, taken from reference TRBV9 and TRBJ1-6): DSGVTQTPKHLITATGQRVTLRCSPRSGDLSVYWYQQSLDQGLQFLIQYYNGEERAKGNILERFSAQQFPDLHSELNLSSLELGDSALYFCASSVPPPTGPSSYNSPLHFGNGTRLTVT.